This record covers a single T cell receptor beta chain. Here immunoSEQ multiplex PCR was the method, and the copy in TCRdb shows in-frame clones only, minus some. The table lists under 150,000 clones, around 88% of them singletons. The record originates from a study of blood T cell repertoires in COVID-19. Across the study: Nucleic acid was either cDNA or gDNA, and it came from T cells, B-cell-depleted T cells, or PBMCs.

The germline V gene has CDR1 LGHDT and CDR2 YNNKEL (reference sequence). There are 13 residues in the CDR3. V dropped 8 bases and J dropped 4 bases, with 11 bases sitting between them. The source of this sequence is a woman between 45 and 60 years old who had recovered from COVID-19. The source material was peripheral blood. The chain combines TRBV3-1 (or the pseudogene TRBV3-2) with TRBJ2-2, with D perhaps TRBD2 (6 bases). Here the CDR3 reads CASLLLATGELFF. Here the CDR3 DNA reads TGTGCCAGCCTATTACTAGCCACCGGGGAGCTGTTTTTT.